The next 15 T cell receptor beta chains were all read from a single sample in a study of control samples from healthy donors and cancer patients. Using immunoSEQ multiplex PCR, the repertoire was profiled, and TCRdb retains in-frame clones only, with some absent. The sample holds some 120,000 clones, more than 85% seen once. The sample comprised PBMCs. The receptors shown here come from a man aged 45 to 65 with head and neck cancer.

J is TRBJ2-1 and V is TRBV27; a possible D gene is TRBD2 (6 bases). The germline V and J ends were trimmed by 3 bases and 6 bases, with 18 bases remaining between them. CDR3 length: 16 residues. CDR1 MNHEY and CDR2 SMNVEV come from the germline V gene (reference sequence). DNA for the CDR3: TGTGCCAGCAGTTTCGGGTCGAGGAGGGGTGGCAATGAGCAGTTCTTC. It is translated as CASSFGSRRGGNEQFF.

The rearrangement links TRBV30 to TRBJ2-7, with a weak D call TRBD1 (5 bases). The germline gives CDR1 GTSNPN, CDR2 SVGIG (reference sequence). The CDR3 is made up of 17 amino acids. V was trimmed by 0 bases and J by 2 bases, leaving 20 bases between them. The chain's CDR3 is CAWSVRAWGSETYEQYF. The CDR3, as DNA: TGTGCCTGGAGTGTACGGGCGTGGGGCTCTGAAACCTACGAGCAGTACTTC.

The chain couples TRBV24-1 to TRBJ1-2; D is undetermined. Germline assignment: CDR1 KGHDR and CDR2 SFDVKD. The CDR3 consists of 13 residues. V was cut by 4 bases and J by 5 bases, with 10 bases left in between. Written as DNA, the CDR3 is TGTGCCACCAGTGACCCCCGACGGTATGGCTACACCTTC. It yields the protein CATSDPRRYGYTF.

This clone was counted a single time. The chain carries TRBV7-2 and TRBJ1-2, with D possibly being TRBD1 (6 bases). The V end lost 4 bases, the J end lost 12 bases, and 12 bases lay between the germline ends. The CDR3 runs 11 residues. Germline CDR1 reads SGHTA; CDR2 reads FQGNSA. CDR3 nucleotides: TGTGCCAGCAGCTGGACGGGGGGCGACACCTTC. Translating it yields CASSWTGGDTF.

CDR3 in DNA: TGCGCCAGCAGCCAAGATGAACAGTTTATGAACACTGAAGCTTTCTTT. Encoded protein: CASSQDEQFMNTEAFF. The chain combines TRBV4-1 with TRBJ1-1, with D unresolved. The CDR3 is 16 residues long. Trimming took 0 bases from V and 0 from J, leaving 11 bases between them. Germline V gene data show CDR1 as MGHRA and CDR2 as YSYEKL.

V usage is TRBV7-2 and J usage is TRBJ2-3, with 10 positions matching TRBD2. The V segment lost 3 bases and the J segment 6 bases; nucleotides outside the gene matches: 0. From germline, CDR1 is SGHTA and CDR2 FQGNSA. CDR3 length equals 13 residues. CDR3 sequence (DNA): TGTGCCAGCAGCTTTAGCGGGGGGGATACGCAGTATTTT. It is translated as CASSFSGGDTQYF.

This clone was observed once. The CDR3 bases are TGCGCCAGCAGCCAGGGGCGGGCCCGAGGGGGGTCTCACAATGAGCAGTTCTTC. Its protein product is CASSQGRARGGSHNEQFF. The V call is TRBV4-1, the J call TRBJ2-1; TRBD1 or TRBD2 may be the D gene (6 bases each). The CDR3 sequence is 18 residues long. Trimming pared 3 bases from V and 5 bases from J, leaving 23 bases between. Germline CDR1 reads MGHRA; CDR2 reads YSYEKL.

The CDR3 nucleotides are TGTGCCAGCAGCGGACGCGGCAGGGGCCACACTGAAGCTTTCTTT. Its translation: CASSGRGRGHTEAFF. The V gene is TRBV7-9, the J gene TRBJ1-1; maybe TRBD1 (6 bases). The V end lost 5 bases, the J end lost 3 bases, and 16 bases lay between the germline ends. The CDR3 length is 15 residues. CDR1 SEHNR and CDR2 FQNEAQ come from the germline V gene (reference sequence).

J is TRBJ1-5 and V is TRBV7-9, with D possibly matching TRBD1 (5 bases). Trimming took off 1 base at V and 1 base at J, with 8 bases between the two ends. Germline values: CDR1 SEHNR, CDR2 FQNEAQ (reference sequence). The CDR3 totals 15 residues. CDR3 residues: CASSLGGGSNQPQHF. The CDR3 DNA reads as TGTGCCAGCAGCTTAGGCGGGGGGAGCAATCAGCCCCAGCATTTT.

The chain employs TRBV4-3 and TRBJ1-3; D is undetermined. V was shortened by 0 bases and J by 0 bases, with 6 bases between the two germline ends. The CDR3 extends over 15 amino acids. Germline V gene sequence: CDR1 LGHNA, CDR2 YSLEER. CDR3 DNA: TGCGCCAGCAGCCAAGACCACGACTCTGGAAACACCATATATTTT. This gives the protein CASSQDHDSGNTIYF.

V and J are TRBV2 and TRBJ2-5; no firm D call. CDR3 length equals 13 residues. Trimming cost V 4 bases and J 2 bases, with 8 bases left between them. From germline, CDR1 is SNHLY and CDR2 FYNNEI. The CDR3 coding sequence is TGTGCCAGCAGTGGAAACCCACAAGAGACCCAGTACTTC. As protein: CASSGNPQETQYF.

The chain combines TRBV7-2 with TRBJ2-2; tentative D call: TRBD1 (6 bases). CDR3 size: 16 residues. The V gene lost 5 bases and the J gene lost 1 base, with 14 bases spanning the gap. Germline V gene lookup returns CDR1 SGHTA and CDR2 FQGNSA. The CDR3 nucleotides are TGTGCCAGCAGCCTCCAAGAACAGGGGAACACCGGGGAGCTGTTTTTT. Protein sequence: CASSLQEQGNTGELFF.

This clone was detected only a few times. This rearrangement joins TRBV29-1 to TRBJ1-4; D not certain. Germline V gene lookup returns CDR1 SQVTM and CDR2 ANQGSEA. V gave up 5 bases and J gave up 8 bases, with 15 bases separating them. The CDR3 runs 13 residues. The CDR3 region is CSVSLGGGEKLFF. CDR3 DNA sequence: TGCAGCGTTAGTCTTGGAGGTGGAGAAAAACTGTTTTTT.

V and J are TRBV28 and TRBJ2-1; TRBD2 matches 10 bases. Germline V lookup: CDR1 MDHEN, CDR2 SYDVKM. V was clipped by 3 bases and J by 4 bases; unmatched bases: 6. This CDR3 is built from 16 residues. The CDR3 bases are TGTGCCAGCAGTTTTCTTAGCGGGGGGCCTTACAATGAGCAGTTCTTC. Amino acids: CASSFLSGGPYNEQFF.

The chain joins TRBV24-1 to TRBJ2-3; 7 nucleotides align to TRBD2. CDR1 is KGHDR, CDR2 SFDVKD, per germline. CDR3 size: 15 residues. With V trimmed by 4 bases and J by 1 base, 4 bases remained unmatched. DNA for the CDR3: TGTGCCACCAGTGACGGTACTAGCGGCACAGATACGCAGTATTTT. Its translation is CATSDGTSGTDTQYF.